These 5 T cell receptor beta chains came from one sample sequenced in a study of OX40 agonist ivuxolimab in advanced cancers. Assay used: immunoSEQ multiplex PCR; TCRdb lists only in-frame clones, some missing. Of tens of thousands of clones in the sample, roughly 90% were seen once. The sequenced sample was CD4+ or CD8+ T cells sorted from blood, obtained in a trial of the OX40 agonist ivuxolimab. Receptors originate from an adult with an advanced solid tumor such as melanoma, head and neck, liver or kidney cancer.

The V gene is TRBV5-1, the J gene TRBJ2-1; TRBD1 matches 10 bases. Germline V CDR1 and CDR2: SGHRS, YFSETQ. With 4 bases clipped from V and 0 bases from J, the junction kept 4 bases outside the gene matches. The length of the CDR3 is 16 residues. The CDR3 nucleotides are TGCGCCAGCAGCCAGGGACAGGGGTTCTCCTACAATGAGCAGTTCTTC. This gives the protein CASSQGQGFSYNEQFF.

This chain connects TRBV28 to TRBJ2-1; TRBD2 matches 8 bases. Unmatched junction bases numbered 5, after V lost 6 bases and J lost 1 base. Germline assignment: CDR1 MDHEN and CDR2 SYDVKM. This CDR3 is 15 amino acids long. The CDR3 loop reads CASSLAGVSYNEQFF. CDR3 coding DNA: TGTGCCAGCAGCCTAGCGGGCGTTTCCTACAATGAGCAGTTCTTC.

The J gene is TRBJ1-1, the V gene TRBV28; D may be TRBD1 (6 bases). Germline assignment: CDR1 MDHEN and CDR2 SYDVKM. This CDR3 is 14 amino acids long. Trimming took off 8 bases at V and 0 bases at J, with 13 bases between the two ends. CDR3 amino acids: CASGGGGLNTEAFF. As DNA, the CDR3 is TGTGCCAGCGGAGGAGGGGGATTGAACACTGAAGCTTTCTTT.

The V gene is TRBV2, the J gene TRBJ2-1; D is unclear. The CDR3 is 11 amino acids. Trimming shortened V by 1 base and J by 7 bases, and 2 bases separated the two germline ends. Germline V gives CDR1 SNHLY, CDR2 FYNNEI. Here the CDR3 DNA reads TGTGCCAGCAGTGAAGAGAATGAGCAGTTCTTC. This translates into CASSEENEQFF.

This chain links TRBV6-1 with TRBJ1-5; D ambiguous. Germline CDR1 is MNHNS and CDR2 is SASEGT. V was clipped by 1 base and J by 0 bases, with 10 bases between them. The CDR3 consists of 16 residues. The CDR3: CASSEGKGNSNQPQHF. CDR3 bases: TGTGCCAGCAGTGAAGGAAAGGGCAATAGCAATCAGCCCCAGCATTTT.